This T cell receptor (beta chain) was identified in a study of cytomegalovirus exposure and HLA in healthy donors. Study-wide context: Within an early data release were 80 million to 90 million unique TCRs drawn from HLA-typed donors. Out of 398 genotyped donors, roughly 80% belonged to the Caucasian-associated ancestry cluster.

The sample holds a few counts of this clone. The target antigen is unknown. General study findings and limits: Later analysis suggested links between common viral pathogens and several top significant clusters. Exclusion as indistinguishable affected some V segments, including TRBV6-2 and TRBV6-3.

The PCR was carried out with 60 Vbeta primers and 13 Jbeta primers. The assay was immunoSEQ multiplex PCR, and TCRdb's table has in-frame clones only and misses some. The data show 150,000 to 200,000 clones, 65% to 85% seen once. The germline V gene has CDR1 SGHRS and CDR2 YFSETQ. The CDR3 spans 14 residues. The germline V and J ends were trimmed by 1 base and 3 bases, with 11 bases remaining between them. The chain has TRBV5-1 and TRBJ2-7; the D gene is possibly TRBD1 (5 bases). The sample taken for sequencing was PBMCs. The TCR comes from a woman in her 40s in good health and CMV-seropositive. CDR3 nucleotides: TGCGCCAGCAGCTTGACAGGTGAAGGCTACGAGCAGTACTTC. Its translation is CASSLTGEGYEQYF. Complete variable domain (other parts from reference TRBV5-1 and TRBJ2-7): KAGVTQTPRYLIKTRGQQVTLSCSPISGHRSVSWYQQTPGQGLQFLFEYFSETQRNKGNFPGRFSGRQFSNSRSEMNVSTLELGDSALYLCASSLTGEGYEQYFGPGTRLTVT.